This is a list of T cell receptor beta chains from one sample in a study of T cell changes during pregnancy in multiple sclerosis. Profiled with immunoSEQ multiplex PCR; TCRdb holds only in-frame clones, not every one. The sample lists tens of thousands of clones, just over 90% seen once, with approximately 3.8% in the top ten. Sequencing used CD8+ T cells from peripheral blood mononuclear cells, obtained in the second trimester of pregnancy. The receptor set was obtained from a female donor with multiple sclerosis, enrolled in a pregnancy study. The CDR3 runs from the conserved cysteine through the conserved F or W. A D gene is named only where the DNA matches it firmly. The size of a clone is reported for some rows only, either as once, few or many, or as a class for expanded clones.

cdr3_aa	cdr3_nt	v_call	j_call	clone_size	d_call
CAISEQRTDEKLFF	TGTGCCATCAGTGAACAGCGGACAGATGAAAAACTGTTTTTT	TRBV10-3	TRBJ1-4	NA	NA
CASSPGLAGAYEQYF	TGTGCCAGCAGCCCAGGACTAGCGGGAGCCTACGAGCAGTACTTC	TRBV4-2	TRBJ2-7	NA	TRBD2
CASSGTGYEQYF	TGTGCCAGCAGTGGGACAGGGTACGAGCAGTACTTC	TRBV6-4	TRBJ2-7	few	TRBD1
CASSFGWGEDQPQHF	TGTGCCAGCAGCTTCGGGTGGGGGGAGGATCAGCCCCAGCATTTT	TRBV7-9	TRBJ1-5	NA	NA
CASSSLAGRLYNEQFF	TGTGCCAGCAGCTCCCTAGCGGGGCGGTTATACAATGAGCAGTTCTTC	TRBV14	TRBJ2-1	NA	TRBD2
CASSYSGSHETQYF	TGTGCCAGCAGTTACTCTGGCTCTCACGAGACCCAGTACTTC	TRBV6-6	TRBJ2-5	NA	NA
CASSQGPRGGTGELFF	TGTGCCAGCAGCCAAGGTCCCCGGGGTGGCACCGGGGAGCTGTTTTTT	TRBV4-2	TRBJ2-2	NA	NA
CASSLEQTSEYTDTQYF	TGTGCCAGCAGCTTAGAGCAGACTAGCGAGTACACAGATACGCAGTATTTT	TRBV7-9	TRBJ2-3	NA	TRBD2
CASSEKRSGTGYTGELFF	TGTGCCAGCAGTGAAAAAAGGAGTGGGACAGGGTACACCGGGGAGCTGTTTTTT	TRBV6-1	TRBJ2-2	NA	TRBD1
CASRIQGSSTEAFF	TGTGCCAGCAGAATACAGGGGTCAAGCACTGAAGCTTTCTTT	TRBV2	TRBJ1-1	NA	TRBD1
CASSLDKNTEAFF	TGTGCCAGCAGCTTAGACAAGAACACTGAAGCTTTCTTT	TRBV13	TRBJ1-1	few	NA
CASSEAYRGFNSPLHF	TGTGCCAGCAGTGAAGCTTACAGGGGTTTTAATTCACCCCTCCACTTT	TRBV2	TRBJ1-6	NA	TRBD1
CASSNLRVGNEQFF	TGTGCCAGCAGTAATCTCAGGGTGGGCAATGAGCAGTTCTTC	TRBV7-9	TRBJ2-1	NA	NA
CASTLRGTEAFF	TGTGCCAGCACCCTAAGGGGCACTGAAGCTTTCTTT	TRBV13	TRBJ1-1	few	NA
CASSLIGGHREETQYF	TGTGCCAGCAGCTTAATTGGGGGACATCGTGAAGAGACCCAGTACTTC	TRBV7-3	TRBJ2-5	NA	NA
CASSRRTGPWGDEQFF	TGTGCCAGCAGCCGCCGGACAGGCCCGTGGGGGGATGAGCAGTTCTTC	TRBV7-8	TRBJ2-1	once	NA
CASSSTGENQPQHF	TGTGCCAGCAGCTCTACAGGGGAAAATCAGCCCCAGCATTTT	TRBV7-9	TRBJ1-5	NA	TRBD1
CASSHSAEETAYNEQFF	TGCGCCAGCAGTCATTCAGCGGAGGAAACTGCCTACAATGAGCAGTTCTTC	TRBV23-1	TRBJ2-1	NA	NA
CASSPKTGISYEQYF	TGTGCCAGCAGCCCGAAGACAGGGATTAGCTACGAGCAGTACTTC	TRBV7-9	TRBJ2-7	NA	TRBD1
CASSLDDRGLFNGYTF	TGTGCCAGCAGCTTAGATGACAGGGGGCTTTTTAATGGCTACACCTTC	TRBV11-2	TRBJ1-2	once	TRBD1
CASSSLAGAYNEQFF	TGTGCCAGCAGTTCCCTAGCGGGGGCTTACAATGAGCAGTTCTTC	TRBV6-5	TRBJ2-1	NA	TRBD2
CASSSGELDIQYF	TGTGCCAGCAGTTCCGGGGAATTGGACATTCAGTACTTC	TRBV6-5	TRBJ2-4	NA	NA
CASTERGGSTDTQYF	TGTGCCAGTACTGAGCGGGGGGGTAGCACAGATACGCAGTATTTT	TRBV19	TRBJ2-3	NA	TRBD2
CSVEVVGQGGNEQFF	TGCAGCGTTGAAGTGGTCGGACAGGGTGGGAATGAGCAGTTCTTC	TRBV29-1	TRBJ2-1	NA	TRBD1
CASSQVRGNEQFF	TGCGCCAGCAGCCAAGTTAGGGGTAATGAGCAGTTCTTC	TRBV4-1	TRBJ2-1	NA	NA
CASSLDLFGNTEAFF	TGCGCCAGCAGCTTGGATCTATTTGGGAACACTGAAGCTTTCTTT	TRBV5-1	TRBJ1-1	NA	NA
CASSFVEQGSYGYTF	TGTGCCAGCAGTTTCGTGGAACAGGGGAGCTATGGCTACACCTTC	TRBV28	TRBJ1-2	NA	TRBD1
CASRAGEQTEAFF	TGTGCCAGCAGGGCAGGTGAACAGACTGAAGCTTTCTTT	TRBV6-4	TRBJ1-1	once	NA
CASSPWQSQETQYF	TGTGCCAGCAGCCCCTGGCAGTCACAAGAGACCCAGTACTTC	TRBV6-6	TRBJ2-5	NA	NA
CASSVGLSYEQYF	TGTGCCAGCAGCGTAGGACTTTCCTACGAGCAGTACTTC	TRBV9	TRBJ2-7	NA	NA
CASSIDLSGISYNEQFF	TGTGCCAGTAGTATAGATCTATCGGGGATCTCCTACAATGAGCAGTTCTTC	TRBV19	TRBJ2-1	once	NA
CASSLEGAWEQFF	TGTGCCAGCAGCTTGGAGGGAGCCTGGGAGCAGTTCTTC	TRBV5-4	TRBJ2-1	NA	NA
CASSLLADNEQFF	TGTGCCAGCAGCTTACTAGCGGACAATGAGCAGTTCTTC	TRBV7-9	TRBJ2-1	NA	TRBD2
CASSEASRANTEAFF	TGTGCCAGCAGTGAAGCAAGCAGGGCGAACACTGAAGCTTTCTTT	TRBV6-1	TRBJ1-1	NA	NA
CASSLRLDSYNEQFF	TGCGCCAGCAGCTTAAGACTCGACTCCTACAATGAGCAGTTCTTC	TRBV4-1	TRBJ2-1	NA	NA
CASSFTGTAEKLFF	TGTGCCAGCAGTTTTACCGGGACAGCTGAAAAACTGTTTTTT	TRBV6-6	TRBJ1-4	NA	TRBD1
CASSFVGSGPYEQYF	TGTGCCAGCAGTTTTGTCGGTAGCGGCCCCTACGAGCAGTACTTC	TRBV27	TRBJ2-7	once	NA
CASSAPGDTEAFF	TGTGCCAGCAGCGCCCCAGGGGATACTGAAGCTTTCTTT	TRBV11-1	TRBJ1-1	NA	NA
CASSGGSEGYEQYF	TGTGCCAGCAGTGGAGGGTCGGAGGGATACGAGCAGTACTTC	TRBV2	TRBJ2-7	NA	NA
CASSPRTVNGYTF	TGTGCCAGCAGTCCCCGGACAGTAAATGGCTACACCTTC	TRBV6-5	TRBJ1-2	NA	NA
CASSQDFSQGADTQYF	TGTGCCAGCAGCCAAGATTTCAGCCAGGGGGCAGATACGCAGTATTTT	TRBV4-2	TRBJ2-3	NA	TRBD1
CASSIAGATYEQYF	TGTGCCAGCAGTATAGCGGGCGCTACCTACGAGCAGTACTTC	TRBV27	TRBJ2-7	NA	TRBD2
CASYPAGFRSETQYF	TGCGCCAGCTACCCCGCAGGATTCAGGTCGGAGACCCAGTACTTC	TRBV5-1	TRBJ2-5	NA	NA
CASSPGSDQPQHF	TGTGCCAGCAGTCCAGGGTCCGATCAGCCCCAGCATTTT	TRBV27	TRBJ1-5	NA	NA
CASSPGGGMETQYF	TGCGCCAGCAGCCCCGGCGGGGGGATGGAGACCCAGTACTTC	TRBV5-1	TRBJ2-5	NA	TRBD2
CASSEAAGTGGRYGYTF	TGTGCCAGCAGTGAAGCCGCTGGGACAGGGGGAAGATATGGCTACACCTTC	TRBV2	TRBJ1-2	NA	TRBD1
CASSLAGAGYNEQFF	TGTGCCAGCAGTTTAGCGGGGGCGGGCTACAATGAGCAGTTCTTC	TRBV6-5	TRBJ2-1	NA	TRBD2
CASSLAGAIREQFF	TGTGCCAGTAGCTTAGCGGGAGCGATTAGGGAGCAGTTCTTC	TRBV19	TRBJ2-1	NA	TRBD2
CASSDVREKLFF	TGTGCCAGCAGTGATGTGAGGGAAAAACTGTTTTTT	TRBV2	TRBJ1-4	NA	NA
CASSLVPGGTEAFF	TGTGCCAGCAGTTTGGTCCCCGGCGGCACTGAAGCTTTCTTT	TRBV27	TRBJ1-1	NA	NA
CASSQDAGPNEQFF	TGCGCCAGCAGCCAAGATGCAGGGCCCAATGAGCAGTTCTTC	TRBV4-3	TRBJ2-1	NA	NA